These 18 T cell receptor beta chains share one sample of origin, sequenced in a study of breast tumors, draining lymph nodes, adjacent tissues. Breast cancer patients provided tissue from their axillary draining lymph nodes. TCRdb re-analysed the multiplex PCR reads in MiXCR, keeping a single row per CDR3 protein. The sample carries tens of thousands of distinct CDR3 sequences, approximately 31% recorded once. Sequencing was done on a sample of axillary lymph node tissue. The receptors shown here come from a female donor with breast cancer. Some clones in this sample may be carry-over from other donors' samples.

The CDR3 DNA is TGCAGTGCTATGGGGGAGGGGGATACGCAGTATTTT. As protein: CSAMGEGDTQYF. V usage is TRBV20-1 and J usage is TRBJ2-3, with TRBD2 matching 7 bases. Germline CDR1 is DFQATT and CDR2 is SNEGSKA (reference sequence). V was clipped by 4 bases and J by 6 bases; unmatched bases: 4. The CDR3 extends over 12 amino acids.

The sample holds many counts of this clonotype. The rearrangement links TRBV7-6 to TRBJ2-1; the match to TRBD1 covers 7 bases. The CDR3 consists of 15 residues. The V segment lost 4 bases and the J segment 5 bases; nucleotides outside the gene matches: 8. Germline CDR1 and CDR2: SGHVS and FNYEAQ. The CDR3 sequence: CASSSPGTVNNEQFF. In DNA, the CDR3 is TGTGCCAGCAGCTCCCCCGGGACAGTAAACAATGAGCAGTTCTTC.

In its sample, this clonotype was seen a few times. A much more abundant neighbour one base away suggests this may be a read error. The chain links TRBV13 to TRBJ1-5; no clear D gene. Germline lookup yields CDR1 PRHDT and CDR2 FYEKMQ (reference sequence). V shed 5 bases and J shed 7 bases, with 9 bases lying between them. The CDR3 has 12 amino acids. Here the CDR3 DNA reads TGTGCCAGCAGCCCACCTTGCCAGCCCCAGCATTTT. Encoded protein: CASSPPCQPQHF.

This clonotype showed up just a few times. The genes are TRBV24-1 and TRBJ1-1, with D uncertain. The length of the CDR3 is 13 residues. V was pared by 10 bases and J by 6 bases, with 17 bases between. Germline CDR1 is KGHDR and CDR2 is SFDVKD. The CDR3 DNA reads TGTGCCACTTCCGCCCGGCCTGGGGCTGAAGCTTTCTTT. Its protein is CATSARPGAEAFF.

This chain links TRBV19 with TRBJ2-7; 8 bases are a match to TRBD2. The CDR3 runs to 15 residues. Germline assignment: CDR1 LNHDA and CDR2 SQIVND (reference sequence). Trimming removed 9 bases from V and 4 bases from J; junction bases left unmatched: 14. CDR3 residues: CASSVLGTSGYEQYF. The CDR3 DNA reads TGTGCCAGCAGTGTCCTCGGGACTAGTGGTTACGAGCAGTACTTC.

Points on this clonotype: At one end, the junction sequence differs from germline, possibly due to a read error. This chain links TRBV7-9 with TRBJ2-1, with TRBD1 matching over 11 bases. The germline CDR1 and CDR2 sequences are SEHNR and FQNEAQ (reference sequence). This CDR3 spans 16 amino acids. CDR3 sequence (DNA): TGTGCCAGCAACTTAGCTTTGGGACAGGGGGTCAATGAGCAGTTCTTC. Protein sequence: CASNLALGQGVNEQFF. The full variable domain, completed using reference TRBV7-9 and TRBJ2-1, is DTGVSQNPRHKITKRGQNVTFRCDPISEHNRLYWYRQTLGQGPEFLTYFQNEAQLEKSRLLSDRFSAERPKGSFSTLEIQRTEQGDSAMYLCASNLALGQGVNEQFFGPGTRLTVL.

This chain uses TRBV12-3 or TRBV12-4 with TRBJ1-2, with D perhaps TRBD1 (6 bases). Trimming cost V 6 bases and J 8 bases, with 13 bases left between them. The CDR3 has 12 amino acids. CDR3 amino acids: CASSPGQRGYTF. The CDR3 DNA sequence: TGTGCCAGCAGCCCCGGACAGAGAGGCTACACCTTC.

The chain couples TRBV3-1 to TRBJ2-7; the D is unclear. The CDR3 contains 13 residues. V was cut by 3 bases and J by 3 bases, with 9 bases left in between. Germline V gene sequence: CDR1 LGHDT, CDR2 YNNKEL (reference sequence). CDR3 in DNA: TGTGCCAGCAGCCAGGACCTATACTACGAGCAGTACTTC. Residues: CASSQDLYYEQYF.

This clonotype has a count of ten or more. V gene TRBV7-8 combines with J gene TRBJ2-5; D gene ambiguous. V was trimmed by 5 bases and J by 1 base, leaving 11 bases between them. Germline CDR1 reads SGHVS; CDR2 reads FQNEAQ. The CDR3 is 14 amino acids. The CDR3 loop is CASSPQSAQETQYF. CDR3 coding DNA: TGTGCCAGCAGCCCCCAGTCTGCCCAAGAGACCCAGTACTTC.

Of note for this clonotype: A much larger clonotype is one base distant, so this may be a read error. The chain recombines TRBV6-2 or TRBV6-3 with TRBJ2-1, with 7 bases matching TRBD1. Germline values: CDR1 MNHEY, CDR2 SVGEGT. This CDR3 is 16 amino acids long. The DNA for the CDR3 is TGTGCCAGCAGTAAAAACCGACAGGGTCCCTACAATGAGCAGTCCTTC. It yields the protein CASSKNRQGPYNEQSF.

Comments on this clonotype: This is likely a read error, given that the CDR3 carries no conserved phenylalanine or tryptophan at its end. This sequence joins TRBV20-1 and TRBJ1-1; possible D gene TRBD1, 6 bases. The CDR3 runs to 17 residues. The V end was cut by 0 bases, the J end by 0 bases, with 17 bases between. Germline V gene sequence: CDR1 DFQATT, CDR2 SNEGSKA (reference sequence). The CDR3 sequence: CSARDDRHPGMNTEAFL. The CDR3, as DNA: TGCAGTGCTAGAGACGACAGGCATCCGGGCATGAACACTGAAGCTTTCCTT.

In the case of this clonotype: A much larger clone sits a single nucleotide away, making a read error possible. J is TRBJ1-2 and V is TRBV6-5; D not certain. CDR1 is MNHEY, CDR2 SVGAGI, per germline. V was shortened by 6 bases and J by 4 bases, with 9 bases between the two germline ends. CDR3 size: 12 residues. Here the CDR3 reads CASSRRTYGYTF. CDR3 DNA sequence: TGTGCCAGCAGCCGACGGACCTATGGCTACACCTTC.

This clonotype appeared many times. This chain connects TRBV30 to TRBJ2-2, with no clear D. From germline, CDR1 is GTSNPN and CDR2 SVGIG (reference sequence). V lost 0 bases and J 6 bases, leaving 5 bases between the germline ends. The length of the CDR3 is 12 residues. This CDR3 is CAWSVRSGELFF. CDR3 bases: TGTGCCTGGAGTGTACGATCCGGGGAGCTGTTTTTT.

Note on this clonotype: A much larger clone sits a single nucleotide away, making a read error possible. This chain links TRBV20-1 with TRBJ2-1; tentatively, D is TRBD2 (6 bases). Germline V gives CDR1 DFQATT, CDR2 SNEGSKA (reference sequence). The CDR3 totals 13 residues. CDR3 amino acids: CSAKAGGFNAQFF. The CDR3 DNA reads as TGCAGTGCTAAAGCGGGCGGATTCAATGCGCAGTTCTTC.

This chain connects TRBV3-2 to TRBJ2-7; the D call of TRBD1 is as the table states it, not checked on the DNA. TRBV3-2 is recorded as a pseudogene. This CDR3 has 15 amino acids. The CDR3 DNA reads TGTGCCGGCAGCCAAGACCAGGGGGCTTTGGTCGAGCAGTACTTC. It encodes CAGSQDQGALVEQYF.

On this clonotype itself: One base away lies a much larger clone, so this may be a sequencing read error. J is TRBJ2-7 and V is TRBV6-1, with 8 bases matching TRBD2. V gave up 8 bases and J gave up 5 bases; unmatched junction bases: 8. Germline loops: CDR1 MNHNS, CDR2 SASEGT. The CDR3 totals 13 residues. The CDR3 region has the DNA TGTGCCAGCTGTCGGGAGGGTTTCGACGAGCAGTACTTC. It encodes CASCREGFDEQYF.

This clonotype was seen many times. The chain uses TRBV19 and TRBJ1-2, with 7 positions matching TRBD1. V trimming: 7 bases; J trimming: 8 bases; junction bases outside the gene matches: 10. The germline gives CDR1 LNHDA, CDR2 SQIVND (reference sequence). The CDR3 loop spans 13 amino acids. The CDR3 sequence is CASNIQTGYGYTF. The CDR3 DNA reads as TGTGCCAGTAACATCCAGACAGGGTACGGCTACACCTTC. The variable domain in full, completed from reference TRBV19 and TRBJ1-2, reads DGGITQSPKYLFRKEGQNVTLSCEQNLNHDAMYWYRQDPGQGLRLIYYSQIVNDFQKGDIAEGYSVSREKKESFPLTVTSAQKNPTAFYLCASNIQTGYGYTFGSGTRLTVV.

V is TRBV6-6 and J is TRBJ2-1; D unclear. This CDR3 spans 13 amino acids. Germline assignment: CDR1 MNHNY and CDR2 SVGAGI (reference sequence). The V end was cut by 4 bases, the J end by 3 bases, with 7 bases between. CDR3 sequence: CASSLMGYNEQFF. CDR3 in DNA: TGTGCCAGCAGTTTAATGGGCTACAATGAGCAGTTCTTC.